This record concerns one TCR beta chain sequence. Its antigen is not known. The V and J ends lost 3 bases and 4 bases respectively, with 10 bases between them. The CDR3 is made up of 13 amino acids. Germline-derived CDR1 and CDR2 are MGHDK and SYGVNS. TCRdb's table, derived via immunoSEQ multiplex PCR, lists solely in-frame clones and lacks some. The sample records 90,000 to 95,000 clones, roughly 93% being singletons. These data belong to a study of T cells in localized non-small cell lung cancer. Study-level points and caveats: There was an association of higher blood T cell density with longer overall survival. Heterogeneity remains possible because sequencing was limited to only one tumor region.

The receptor's source is a woman aged 35-70 years with stage II squamous cell lung carcinoma. This material consisted of PBMCs, taken before any cancer treatment. The chain is built from TRBV25-1 and TRBJ2-7, with D possibly being TRBD1 or TRBD2 (5 bases each). In nucleotides, the CDR3 is TGTGCCAGCAGTGATTGGGGGTTATACGAGCAGTACTTC. This translates into CASSDWGLYEQYF.